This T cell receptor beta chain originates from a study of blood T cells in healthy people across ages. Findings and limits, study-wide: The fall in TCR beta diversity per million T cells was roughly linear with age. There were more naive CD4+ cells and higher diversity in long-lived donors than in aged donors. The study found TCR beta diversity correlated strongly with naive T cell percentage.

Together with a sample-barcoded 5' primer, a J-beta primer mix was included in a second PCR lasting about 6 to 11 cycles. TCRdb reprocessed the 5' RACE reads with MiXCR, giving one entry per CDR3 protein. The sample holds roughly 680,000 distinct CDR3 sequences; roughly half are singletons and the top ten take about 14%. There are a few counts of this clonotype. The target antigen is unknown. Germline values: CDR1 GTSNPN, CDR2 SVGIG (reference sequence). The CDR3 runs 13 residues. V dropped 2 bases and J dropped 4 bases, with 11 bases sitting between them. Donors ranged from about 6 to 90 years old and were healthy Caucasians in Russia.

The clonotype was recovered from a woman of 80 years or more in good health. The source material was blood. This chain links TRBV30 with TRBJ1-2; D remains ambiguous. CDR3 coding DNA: TGTGCCTGGAGTTGGAACATTGGCTATGGCTACACCTTC. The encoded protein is CAWSWNIGYGYTF.